What follows are 17 T cell receptor beta chains derived from one specimen sequenced in a study of spatial heterogeneity in lung cancer. TCRdb independently ran MiXCR on the 5' RACE reads; one entry per CDR3 protein. Of about 82,000 distinct CDR3 sequences listed, around 12% are singletons. Documented time point: sample taken at primary tumor resection. Sequencing was performed on whole RNA extracted from tumor and nontumor lung tissue, or from frozen PBMC, and the material was left unsorted. The sequences come from PBMCs, collected at surgery. These receptors were collected from a male donor with early-stage non-small cell lung cancer.

This clonotype was counted a few times. The chain carries TRBV12-3 or TRBV12-4 and TRBJ2-4; no clear D gene. V lost 1 base to trimming and J lost 9 bases, with 10 bases between them. This CDR3 contains 13 residues. CDR3 in amino acids: CASSLDRPGIQYF. In DNA form, the CDR3 reads TGTGCCAGCAGTTTAGACCGGCCGGGCATTCAGTACTTC.

Many counts were recorded for this clonotype. V is TRBV28 and J is TRBJ2-5; D unresolved. Trimming cost V 5 bases and J 2 bases, with 3 bases left between them. Germline CDR1 and CDR2: MDHEN and SYDVKM. The CDR3 extends over 11 amino acids. This CDR3 is CASSGQETQYF. CDR3 bases: TGTGCCAGCAGTGGGCAAGAGACCCAGTACTTC.

This chain joins TRBV7-2 and TRBJ2-3, with TRBD2 identical over 9 bases. The CDR3 loop spans 15 amino acids. From germline, CDR1 is SGHTA and CDR2 FQGNSA. With 5 bases clipped from V and 2 bases from J, the junction kept 5 bases outside the gene matches. The CDR3 sequence: CASSRRLAVTDTQYF. CDR3 bases: TGTGCCAGCAGCCGCAGACTAGCGGTCACAGATACGCAGTATTTT.

The rearrangement joins TRBV6-1 to TRBJ2-7; D remains ambiguous. The CDR3 is 13 amino acids. Per the germline V gene, CDR1 is MNHNS and CDR2 is SASEGT. Trimming stripped 4 bases from V and 2 bases from J, with 9 bases between. CDR3 nucleotides: TGTGCCAGCAGTGCTTGGCCCACCTACGAGCAGTACTTC. Translating gives CASSAWPTYEQYF.

This clonotype was counted many times. The chain joins TRBV27 to TRBJ2-1, with 11 bases aligning to TRBD1. The J segment lost 8 bases and the V segment lost 2 bases, leaving 2 bases of the junction unmatched. Germline V gene lookup returns CDR1 MNHEY and CDR2 SMNVEV (reference sequence). This CDR3 has 14 residues. The CDR3 coding sequence is TGTGCCAGCAGTTTAAGGGACAGGGGGGATGAGCAGTTCTTC. Amino acid sequence: CASSLRDRGDEQFF.

The chain recombines TRBV6-1 with TRBJ1-1; D is possibly TRBD1 (5 bases). The CDR3 is 15 residues long. Looked up from germline, CDR1 is MNHNS and CDR2 is SASEGT. The V end lost 1 base, the J end lost 7 bases, and 16 bases lay between the germline ends. CDR3 protein: CASSEGGSGTDEAFF. The DNA of the CDR3 is TGTGCCAGCAGTGAAGGAGGTAGCGGGACCGATGAAGCTTTCTTT.

This rearrangement joins TRBV7-3 to TRBJ1-1; no definite D call. Germline CDR1 reads SGHTA; CDR2 reads FQGTGA. The germline V and J ends were trimmed by 5 bases and 5 bases, with 12 bases remaining between them. The CDR3 extends over 13 amino acids. DNA for the CDR3: TGTGCCAGCAGCCTCACCCTGGGAACTGAAGCTTTCTTT. Translated: CASSLTLGTEAFF.

This clonotype was seen more than once but under ten times. The V and J genes are TRBV29-1 and TRBJ1-2; D is undetermined. The length of the CDR3 is 11 residues. With 0 bases removed from V and 11 bases from J, the gap between germline ends came to 10 bases. CDR1 and CDR2 from the germline V gene are SQVTM and ANQGSEA. The CDR3 DNA sequence: TGCAGCGTTGAAGAGGCAGATAGGTACACCTTC. This codes for CSVEEADRYTF.

This sequence joins TRBV5-1 and TRBJ1-5; no firm D call. Germline loops: CDR1 SGHRS, CDR2 YFSETQ. This CDR3 is 14 amino acids long. Trimming took 0 bases from V and 6 from J, leaving 10 bases between them. The CDR3 nucleotides are TGCGCCAGCAGCTTGGAGGGTTCAAGTCAGCCCCAGCATTTT. This gives the protein CASSLEGSSQPQHF. Full variable domain (remainder filled in from reference TRBV5-1 and TRBJ1-5): KAGVTQTPRYLIKTRGQQVTLSCSPISGHRSVSWYQQTPGQGLQFLFEYFSETQRNKGNFPGRFSGRQFSNSRSEMNVSTLELGDSALYLCASSLEGSSQPQHFGDGTRLSIL.

The sample holds a few counts of this clonotype. V gene TRBV29-1 combines with J gene TRBJ1-1, with D hard to call. The CDR3 is 14 residues long. V lost 3 bases and J lost 0, with 11 bases in between. Germline V lookup: CDR1 SQVTM, CDR2 ANQGSEA. In nucleotides, the CDR3 is TGCAGCGTTGACGGTGGCACGTTGAACACTGAAGCTTTCTTT. It codes for CSVDGGTLNTEAFF.

This clonotype was counted many times. The CDR3 DNA sequence: TGTGCCACCCTCTCGGGGTCCACAGGGGAGCTGTTTTTT. This translates into CATLSGSTGELFF. This rearrangement joins TRBV24-1 to TRBJ2-2; weak D call: TRBD2 (5 bases). The CDR3 contains 13 residues. V lost 9 bases and J 8 bases, leaving 15 bases between the germline ends. CDR1 is KGHDR, CDR2 SFDVKD, per germline.

This chain connects TRBV12-3 or TRBV12-4 to TRBJ2-2; D is unresolved. With 1 base removed from V and 2 bases from J, the gap between germline ends came to 5 bases. The CDR3 consists of 14 residues. The CDR3 spells CASSLDYNTGELFF. CDR3 DNA: TGTGCCAGCAGTTTAGACTATAACACCGGGGAGCTGTTTTTT.

The chain combines TRBV9 with TRBJ1-6, with 7 positions matching TRBD1. This CDR3 is 15 amino acids long. In germline, CDR1 is SGDLS, CDR2 YYNGEE. V trimming: 4 bases; J trimming: 7 bases; junction bases outside the gene matches: 8. In nucleotides, the CDR3 is TGTGCCAGCAGCACCCAGACAGGGCAGAATTCACCCCTCCACTTT. Translated: CASSTQTGQNSPLHF.

This clonotype was observed a few times. V is TRBV29-1 and J is TRBJ1-1; maybe TRBD1 (6 bases). Germline V gene data show CDR1 as SQVTM and CDR2 as ANQGSEA. V was cut by 4 bases and J by 1 base, with 7 bases left in between. The CDR3 consists of 12 residues. This chain's CDR3 is CSVGQANTEAFF. The CDR3 DNA is TGCAGCGTTGGACAGGCGAACACTGAAGCTTTCTTT. The full variable domain, with the rest looked up from reference TRBV29-1 and TRBJ1-1, is SAVISQKPSRDICQRGTSLTIQCQVDSQVTMMFWYRQQPGQSLTLIATANQGSEATYESGFVIDKFPISRPNLTFSTLTVSNMSPEDSSIYLCSVGQANTEAFFGQGTRLTVV.

This clonotype was observed many times. The chain has TRBV6-2 or TRBV6-3 and TRBJ1-2; D is unclear. The V end was cut by 2 bases, the J end by 3 bases, with 7 bases between. The CDR3 totals 13 residues. Germline CDR1 MNHEY, CDR2 SVGEGT. This CDR3 is CASSYEVDYGYTF. The CDR3, as DNA: TGTGCCAGCAGTTACGAGGTCGACTATGGCTACACCTTC.

This clonotype was counted between two and nine times. The V call is TRBV2, the J call TRBJ2-5, with 9 nucleotides matching TRBD1. Germline loops: CDR1 SNHLY, CDR2 FYNNEI. V lost 6 bases and J lost 4; bases outside the gene matches: 3. The CDR3 is 13 residues long. CDR3 sequence: CASRGQGRETQYF. Here the CDR3 DNA reads TGTGCCAGCAGGGGACAGGGAAGAGAGACCCAGTACTTC.

This clonotype came up a few times. The CDR3 sequence is CASSLSYMNTEAFF. The CDR3 nucleotides are TGTGCCAGCAGCTTGAGCTACATGAACACTGAAGCTTTCTTT. The chain links TRBV5-6 to TRBJ1-1; D ambiguous. The CDR3 is 14 residues long. Germline values: CDR1 SGHDT, CDR2 YYEEEE. Trimming cost V 1 base and J 0 bases, with 7 bases left between them. The full variable domain, its missing parts supplied by reference TRBV5-6 and TRBJ1-1, is DAGVTQSPTHLIKTRGQQVTLRCSPKSGHDTVSWYQQALGQGPQFIFQYYEEEERQRGNFPDRFSGHQFPNYSSELNVNALLLGDSALYLCASSLSYMNTEAFFGQGTRLTVV.